This T cell receptor beta chain comes out of a study of PD-L1 blockade in urothelial cancer. Study-wide results and caveats: When pretreatment blood TCR clonality was below the median, it predicted better survival. In blood at 3 weeks, tumor-associated clones expanded more among patients with durable benefit.

TCRdb's copy holds only in-frame clones and misses some; the assay was immunoSEQ multiplex PCR. The sample yields about 86,000 clones, over 65% seen once. V shed 6 bases, J shed 8 bases, and the junction held 3 bases outside the gene matches. CDR3 length: 13 residues. CDR1 and CDR2 from the germline V gene are SEHNR and FQNEAQ (reference sequence). Time point: pretreatment peripheral blood. This clone has a handful of counts. Its antigen is unidentified. V and J are TRBV7-9 and TRBJ1-6; 8 bases fit TRBD1. This specimen consisted of PBMCs, obtained around atezolizumab (anti-PD-L1) treatment. The clonotype was recovered from a man in his sixties with urothelial cancer. The CDR3 DNA sequence: TGTGCCAGCAGTTCGACAGGGGATTCACCCCTCCACTTT. It encodes CASSSTGDSPLHF.